Following are 5 T cell receptor beta chains from one sample sequenced in a study of long-term antiretroviral therapy in people with HIV. They ran version v3.0 of the immunoSEQ assay at survey level. Using immunoSEQ multiplex PCR, the repertoire was profiled, and TCRdb retains in-frame clones only, with some absent. The sample includes 40,000 to 60,000 clones, about 86% seen only once; the top ten take around 3.1%. Source: unsorted PBMCs, taken 0.8 years after starting antiretroviral therapy. The origin of the receptors is a woman younger than 35 with HIV.

This chain's CDR3 is CASSPPGGSAQPQHF. The CDR3 DNA reads TGTGCCAGCAGTCCCCCGGGCGGGTCGGCTCAGCCCCAGCATTTT. The chain recombines TRBV28 with TRBJ1-5; D is uncertain. Per the germline V gene, CDR1 is MDHEN and CDR2 is SYDVKM. Trimming stripped 5 bases from V and 6 bases from J, with 17 bases between. This CDR3 has 15 residues.

The rearrangement joins TRBV27 to TRBJ2-3; TRBD2 matches at 12 bases. CDR1 and CDR2 (germline): MNHEY, SMNVEV (reference sequence). V trimming: 5 bases; J trimming: 0 bases; junction bases outside the gene matches: 3. The CDR3 is 16 residues long. The CDR3 DNA reads TGTGCCAGCAGTCGTGGGACTAGCGGGAGCACAGATACGCAGTATTTT. Residues: CASSRGTSGSTDTQYF.

This chain links TRBV27 with TRBJ1-2; 7 positions match TRBD1. Germline V gene sequence: CDR1 MNHEY, CDR2 SMNVEV (reference sequence). V was clipped by 5 bases and J by 8 bases; unmatched bases: 23. The CDR3 is 18 amino acids. CDR3 DNA: TGTGCCAGCAGTGCTCTCGACAGGGCTCGGGACTACCTTCGGGGCTACACCTTC. Encoded protein: CASSALDRARDYLRGYTF.

The chain has TRBV28 and TRBJ2-3; D remains unclear. This CDR3 has 11 residues. The V gene's germline CDR1 is MDHEN and CDR2 SYDVKM. V was trimmed by 10 bases and J by 5 bases, leaving 10 bases between them. CDR3 nucleotide sequence: TGTGCCACCAACTTCCAAGATACGCAGTATTTT. Translating it yields CATNFQDTQYF.

The J gene is TRBJ2-7, the V gene TRBV11-2, with a possible D match to TRBD1 (5 bases). This CDR3 contains 14 residues. CDR1 and CDR2 from the germline V gene are SGHAT and FQNNGV. V dropped 3 bases and J dropped 5 bases, with 14 bases sitting between them. The CDR3 DNA reads TGTGCCAGCAGCTTCCAGGGTGGAACCCACGAGCAGTACTTC. Amino acids: CASSFQGGTHEQYF.